Given below is one T cell receptor (beta chain) in context. The data derive from a study of blood T cell repertoires in COVID-19. Generated by immunoSEQ multiplex PCR, the TCRdb table keeps only in-frame clones and is missing some. The table records about 430,000 clones, 80% to 90% of them present only once. V lost 3 bases to trimming and J lost 8 bases; unmatched junction nucleotides: 8. CDR1 is MNHNY, CDR2 SVGAGI, per germline (reference sequence). This CDR3 region has 15 residues. The TCR originated in a man younger than 30 with COVID-19, enrolled during active disease. The chain has TRBV6-6 and TRBJ2-1; TRBD2 matches at 9 bases. Sequences were obtained from peripheral blood. The CDR3 DNA is TGTGCCAGCAGTTATCCTAGCGGGACGACGGATGAGCAGTTCTTC. The encoded protein is CASSYPSGTTDEQFF.